This TCR beta chain appears in the sequencing data of a study of blood T cell repertoires in COVID-19. Study information: Samples taken during acute and convalescent COVID-19 were collected in the United States, Italy and Spain. PBMCs, B-cell-depleted T cells, or T cells were the source of the cDNA or gDNA that made up the material.

Only in-frame clones appear in the TCRdb table, and some are missing; sequencing was by immunoSEQ multiplex PCR. The sample has about 150,000 clones, 85% to 90% seen once; the top ten hold about 0.6%. The V and J ends lost 9 bases and 5 bases, in that order; junction bases with no gene match: 7. Germline CDR1 and CDR2: MNHEY and SVGAGI. CDR3 size: 12 residues. Enrollment of patients from Seattle took place during active infection, with longitudinal follow-up. The sample consisted of peripheral blood. The source of this sequence is a man aged 55 to 70 with COVID-19, enrolled during active disease. The rearrangement uses TRBV6-5 and TRBJ2-7; 7 bases are a match to TRBD2. CDR3: CASKTSSHEQYF. In DNA, the CDR3 is TGTGCCAGTAAGACTAGCTCGCACGAGCAGTACTTC.